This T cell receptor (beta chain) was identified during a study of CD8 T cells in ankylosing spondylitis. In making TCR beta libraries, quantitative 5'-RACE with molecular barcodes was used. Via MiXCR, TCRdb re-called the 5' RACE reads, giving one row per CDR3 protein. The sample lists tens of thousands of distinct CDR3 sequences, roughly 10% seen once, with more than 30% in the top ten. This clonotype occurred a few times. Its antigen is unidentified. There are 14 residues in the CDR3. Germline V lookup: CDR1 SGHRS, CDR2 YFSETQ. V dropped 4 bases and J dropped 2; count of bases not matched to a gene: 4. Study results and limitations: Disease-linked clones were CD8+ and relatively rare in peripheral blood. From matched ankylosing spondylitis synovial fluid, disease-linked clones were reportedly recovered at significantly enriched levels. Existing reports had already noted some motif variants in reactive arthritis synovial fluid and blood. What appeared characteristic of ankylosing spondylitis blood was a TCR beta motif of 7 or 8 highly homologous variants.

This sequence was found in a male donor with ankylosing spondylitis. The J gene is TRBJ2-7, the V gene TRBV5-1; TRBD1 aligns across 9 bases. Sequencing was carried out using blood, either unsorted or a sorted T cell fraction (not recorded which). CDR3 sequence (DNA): TGCGCCAGCAGCGCCGGGACAGGGACCTACGAGCAGTACGTC. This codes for CASSAGTGTYEQYV.